The 14 T cell receptor beta chains below were found in one sample sequenced in a study of T cells in Graves' hyperthyroidism and ophthalmopathy (dated by TCRdb to about 2019). Libraries were made using multiplex PCR. Sequencing instrument: Illumina HiSeq 2000. Amplification of TCR beta CDR3 regions was carried out from RNA transcripts. For the first round of RT-PCR on the TCR CDR3, the HTBI primer set was used together with the Qiagen OneStep RT-PCR kit. TCRdb reprocessed the public reads (quality trimming at Q25 with fastp, clone calling with MiXCR) and kept in-frame beta chains. Each entry is one CDR3 protein sequence, shown with its most common DNA and genes. The sample table records hundreds of thousands of distinct CDR3 sequences; approximately 15% of these occur just once. The ten largest clones capture around 3.5% of the sample. The specimen sequenced was blood. The receptors here all came from a woman in her 40s with Graves' ophthalmopathy.

This clonotype was seen a few times. The V call is TRBV10-3, the J call TRBJ1-2; TRBD1 aligns across 8 bases. The CDR3 extends over 13 amino acids. Germline-derived CDR1 and CDR2 are ENHRY and SYGVKD. V lost 8 bases and J lost 6; bases outside the gene matches: 8. The CDR3 coding sequence is TGTGCCATCGGACACAGGGGGTCAAATGGCTACACCTTC. It specifies CAIGHRGSNGYTF.

This clonotype showed up many times. The chain carries TRBV7-9 and TRBJ1-5; D gene ambiguous. The CDR3 has 14 amino acids. V lost 4 bases, J lost 1 base, and 8 bases lay in between. CDR1 is SEHNR, CDR2 FQNEAQ, per germline (reference sequence). The CDR3 reads CASSSSSSNQPQHF. In DNA, the CDR3 is TGTGCCAGCAGCTCCTCCTCCAGCAATCAGCCCCAGCATTTT.

At least ten counts were recorded for this clonotype. V gene TRBV2 combines with J gene TRBJ2-1, with D unclear. CDR1 and CDR2 (germline): SNHLY, FYNNEI. This CDR3 contains 14 residues. Deletions cut 2 bases from V and 1 base from J, with 6 bases between. CDR3 residues: CASSEYISYNEQFF. The CDR3 nucleotides are TGTGCCAGCAGTGAATACATTTCCTACAATGAGCAGTTCTTC.

This clonotype was counted ten times or more. The chain is built from TRBV30 and TRBJ2-7; D is uncertain. Trimming cost V 1 base and J 4 bases, with 8 bases left between them. Germline assignment: CDR1 GTSNPN and CDR2 SVGIG (reference sequence). The CDR3 covers 12 residues. The CDR3 here is CAWSAETYEQYF. CDR3 DNA: TGTGCCTGGAGTGCCGAGACATACGAGCAGTACTTC.

This sequence joins TRBV19 and TRBJ2-7, with 7 bases lining up with TRBD1. Trimming removed 10 bases from V and 2 bases from J; junction bases left unmatched: 14. Germline values: CDR1 LNHDA, CDR2 SQIVND (reference sequence). This CDR3 region has 15 residues. The CDR3 is CATGKRTGPTYEQYF. As DNA, the CDR3 is TGTGCCACAGGAAAACGGACAGGACCTACCTACGAGCAGTACTTC.

The rearrangement uses TRBV15 and TRBJ2-3; 7 bases align to TRBD2. The CDR3 is made up of 14 amino acids. In germline, CDR1 is LNHNV, CDR2 YYDKDF (reference sequence). After removal of 5 bases from V and 1 base from J, the junction contained 3 bases not matched to a gene. CDR3 loop: CATSWGGGTDTQYF. CDR3 nucleotides: TGTGCCACCAGCTGGGGGGGGGGCACAGATACGCAGTATTTT.

This clonotype was detected many times. The chain is built from TRBV7-3 and TRBJ2-3; no clear D. Germline V gives CDR1 SGHTA, CDR2 FQGTGA. Between the trimmed V and J ends, which lost 5 bases and 0 bases, there was a span of 12 bases. CDR3 size: 15 residues. The CDR3 reads CASSPWDSSTDTQYF. Written as DNA, the CDR3 is TGTGCCAGCAGCCCCTGGGATTCTAGCACAGATACGCAGTATTTT.

The table lists this clonotype with a few counts. The J gene is TRBJ1-1, the V gene TRBV19; D remains unclear. Germline-derived CDR1 and CDR2 are LNHDA and SQIVND (reference sequence). Trimming removed 8 bases at V and 1 base at J, with 8 bases between. This CDR3 has 12 residues. CDR3 region: CASGPGNTEAFF. The CDR3 DNA sequence: TGTGCCAGTGGCCCTGGGAACACTGAAGCTTTCTTT.

V and J are TRBV12-3 or TRBV12-4 and TRBJ2-3; D call uncertain. V gave up 6 bases and J gave up 7 bases, with 26 bases separating them. CDR3 size: 17 residues. The CDR3 DNA reads TGTGCCAGCAGCCAACACCCGATAGGGTCCGACATTTATACGCAGTATTTT. Encoded protein: CASSQHPIGSDIYTQYF.

The sample holds many counts of this clonotype. This rearrangement joins TRBV11-2 to TRBJ2-5; TRBD1 matches 12 bases. The CDR3 has 17 amino acids. Germline-derived CDR1 and CDR2 are SGHAT and FQNNGV. J gave up 2 bases and V 5 bases, and 9 bases lay outside the gene matches. In nucleotides, the CDR3 is TGTGCCAGCAGCACTTACCGGGACAGGGGGCTACAAGAGACCCAGTACTTC. Protein: CASSTYRDRGLQETQYF.

The chain recombines TRBV28 with TRBJ1-1, with 8 bases that match TRBD1. The length of the CDR3 is 14 residues. V lost 3 bases, J lost 11 bases, and 11 bases stayed unmatched. From germline, CDR1 is MDHEN and CDR2 SYDVKM. The CDR3 DNA follows: TGTGCCAGCAGTTTCACATGGACAGGGAAAAAGGCTTTCTTT. This sequence encodes CASSFTWTGKKAFF.

V and J are TRBV10-3 and TRBJ2-1, with D tentatively TRBD1 (5 bases). V was trimmed by 4 bases and J by 0 bases, leaving 10 bases between them. CDR1 and CDR2 (germline): ENHRY, SYGVKD. This CDR3 region has 15 residues. The CDR3 spells CAISAQESSYNEQFF. In nucleotides, the CDR3 is TGTGCCATCAGTGCACAGGAAAGCTCCTACAATGAGCAGTTCTTC.

A few counts support this clonotype. The chain employs TRBV6-1 and TRBJ2-1; the D call may be TRBD1 or TRBD2 (5 bases each). The germline V gene encodes CDR1 MNHNS and CDR2 SASEGT. Trimming left V 6 bases short and J 6 bases short, with 18 bases between. The CDR3 is 15 amino acids. CDR3 nucleotides: TGTGCCAGCAGGTCGGGACGGAACTCTCGCAATGAGCAGTTCTTC. Protein product: CASRSGRNSRNEQFF.

This clonotype was detected a few times. This chain joins TRBV2 and TRBJ2-1; D perhaps matches TRBD2 (6 bases). The V and J ends lost 2 bases and 4 bases respectively, with 12 bases between them. CDR1 is SNHLY, CDR2 FYNNEI, per germline. The CDR3 loop spans 15 amino acids. The CDR3 nucleotides are TGTGCCAGCAGTGAACAAGGACTAAATTACAATGAGCAGTTCTTC. It specifies CASSEQGLNYNEQFF. The full variable domain, rest sourced from reference TRBV2 and TRBJ2-1, is EPEVTQTPSHQVTQMGQEVILRCVPISNHLYFYWYRQILGQKVEFLVSFYNNEISEKSEIFDDQFSVERPDGSNFTLKIRSTKLEDSAMYFCASSEQGLNYNEQFFGPGTRLTVL.